One and the same sample provided the 28 T cell receptor beta chains below, sequenced in a study of CD8+ T cells in alopecia areata. The sample's treatment: oral pan-JAK inhibitor, 5-10 mg twice daily. As the sequencing template, cDNA was produced by extracting RNA and reverse transcribing it. Repertoires were generated with immunoSEQ multiplex PCR, while TCRdb's copy carries only in-frame clones and drops some. The sample holds 190,000 or so clones, roughly 64% seen once. Sequenced material: CD8+ T cells sorted from blood, taken at week 24, from a patient treated with tofacitinib. These receptors were taken from a human donor with alopecia areata.

J is TRBJ1-6 and V is TRBV9; D unresolved. This CDR3 is 13 amino acids long. Germline assignment: CDR1 SGDLS and CDR2 YYNGEE. Trimming cost V 4 bases and J 10 bases, with 12 bases left between them. The CDR3 bases are TGTGCCAGCAGCTACGGTGCTTCCTCACCCCTCCACTTT. Its translation is CASSYGASSPLHF.

The chain links TRBV30 to TRBJ2-2, with D perhaps TRBD1 (5 bases). Germline values: CDR1 GTSNPN, CDR2 SVGIG (reference sequence). Trimming cost V 4 bases and J 7 bases, with 10 bases left between them. This CDR3 has 12 amino acids. The CDR3, as DNA: TGTGCCTGGAATGGGGCCCACGGGGAGCTGTTTTTT. Protein product: CAWNGAHGELFF.

As DNA, the CDR3 is TGTGCTAGTCGTCAGGAGGGCGACACAGATACGCAGTATTTT. Protein product: CASRQEGDTDTQYF. The chain couples TRBV12-5 to TRBJ2-3, with D perhaps matching TRBD2 (6 bases). Germline-derived CDR1 and CDR2 are LGHNT and FRNRAP. Trimming took off 8 bases at V and 2 bases at J, with 14 bases between the two ends. The CDR3 covers 14 residues.

The chain recombines TRBV27 with TRBJ2-1; no reliable D call. The CDR3 has 11 residues. V lost 5 bases and J lost 7, with 6 bases in between. Per germline, CDR1 MNHEY and CDR2 SMNVEV (reference sequence). CDR3 sequence (DNA): TGTGCCAGCAGTGAAGGGAATGAGCAGTTCTTC. Its protein product is CASSEGNEQFF.

This clone occurred once. The chain recombines TRBV4-1 with TRBJ2-5; D gene unclear. This CDR3 has 16 amino acids. Between the trimmed V and J ends, which lost 3 bases and 0 bases, there was a span of 14 bases. The germline V gene encodes CDR1 MGHRA and CDR2 YSYEKL. The DNA for the CDR3 is TGCGCCAGCAGCCACCTCCCTGTCCGGTACCAAGAGACCCAGTACTTC. It yields the protein CASSHLPVRYQETQYF.

This clone was seen a few times. The V call is TRBV4-1, the J call TRBJ1-6, with D unresolved. Trimming removed 0 bases at V and 4 bases at J, with 19 bases between. Germline CDR1 reads MGHRA; CDR2 reads YSYEKL. The CDR3 runs to 19 residues. The CDR3, as DNA: TGCGCCAGCAGCCAAGATCGAGGTTGGGTAGCAACATATAATTCACCCCTCCACTTT. It translates to CASSQDRGWVATYNSPLHF.

Note on this clone: Other nucleotide sequences from this sample produce the same CDR3. The genes are TRBV5-6 and TRBJ1-5; the match to TRBD1 covers 7 bases. The V gene end was trimmed by 4 bases and the J gene end by 2 bases; junction bases not matched to a gene: 0. CDR3 length: 13 residues. Germline V CDR1 and CDR2: SGHDT, YYEEEE. In DNA, the CDR3 is TGTGCCAGCAGCCAGGGGGGCAATCAGCCCCAGCATTTT. This encodes CASSQGGNQPQHF.

The gene calls are TRBV30 and TRBJ1-2, with a possible D match to TRBD1 (5 bases). Trimming removed 2 bases from V and 4 bases from J, with 17 bases in between. The CDR3 is 15 amino acids. CDR1 is GTSNPN, CDR2 SVGIG, per germline (reference sequence). Here the CDR3 reads CAWSPGESVIYGYTF. CDR3 sequence (DNA): TGTGCCTGGAGTCCGGGGGAAAGTGTTATCTATGGCTACACCTTC.

This clone was seen just once. V and J are TRBV4-1 and TRBJ2-2, with a weak D call TRBD2 (6 bases). With 1 base removed from V and 6 bases from J, the gap between germline ends came to 18 bases. This CDR3 comprises 17 residues. Germline assignment: CDR1 MGHRA and CDR2 YSYEKL. The CDR3 sequence: CASSQGDPWRDPGELFF. CDR3 DNA sequence: TGCGCCAGCAGCCAAGGGGACCCATGGCGGGACCCCGGGGAGCTGTTTTTT.

This chain uses TRBV6-1 with TRBJ1-1; 7 bases fit TRBD1. The germline gives CDR1 MNHNS, CDR2 SASEGT. This CDR3 has 15 residues. Unmatched junction bases numbered 6, after V lost 5 bases and J lost 0 bases. The CDR3 here is CASSLTGYMNTEAFF. CDR3 nucleotides: TGTGCCAGCAGTTTGACAGGGTATATGAACACTGAAGCTTTCTTT.

The gene calls are TRBV6-5 and TRBJ2-1; a weak D match, TRBD2 (7 bases). Between the trimmed V and J ends, which lost 6 bases and 8 bases, there was a span of 14 bases. Germline V gene lookup returns CDR1 MNHEY and CDR2 SVGAGI. This CDR3 has 13 residues. Written as DNA, the CDR3 is TGTGCCAGCAGCCCCGGGGGGCTGTATGAGCAGTTCTTC. Protein: CASSPGGLYEQFF.

This clone was counted a single time. The rearrangement joins TRBV29-1 to TRBJ1-1; D is perhaps TRBD1 (5 bases). Germline loops: CDR1 SQVTM, CDR2 ANQGSEA. Trimming shortened V by 5 bases and J by 4 bases, and 20 bases separated the two germline ends. The CDR3 covers 15 residues. CDR3 DNA sequence: TGCAGCGTTCCAACCGTCGGGGGTGCAGCCACTGAAGCTTTCTTT. Translation: CSVPTVGGAATEAFF.

The chain has TRBV27 and TRBJ2-7; D possibly corresponds to TRBD2 (6 bases). In germline, CDR1 is MNHEY, CDR2 SMNVEV (reference sequence). V was clipped by 2 bases and J by 3 bases, with 8 bases between them. The CDR3 is 13 amino acids. CDR3: CASSLGGNYEQYF. For the CDR3, the DNA is TGTGCCAGCAGTTTAGGAGGGAACTACGAGCAGTACTTC.

This clone was observed a few times. The chain combines TRBV29-1 with TRBJ2-3; no reliable D call. Between the trimmed V and J ends, which lost 6 bases and 3 bases, there was a span of 13 bases. CDR3 length: 13 amino acids. Germline loops: CDR1 SQVTM, CDR2 ANQGSEA. The CDR3 DNA is TGCAGCGTACTTGACGGATCTACAGATACGCAGTATTTT. Its translation: CSVLDGSTDTQYF.

V usage is TRBV5-1 and J usage is TRBJ1-2; TRBD1 might be the D (5 bases). The V end was cut by 0 bases, the J end by 5 bases, with 11 bases between. The CDR3 has 14 amino acids. Germline V gene data show CDR1 as SGHRS and CDR2 as YFSETQ. The CDR3 reads CASSLAGGLYGYTF. CDR3 sequence (DNA): TGCGCCAGCAGCTTGGCCGGGGGACTATATGGCTACACCTTC. The variable domain in full, with the rest retrieved from reference TRBV5-1 and TRBJ1-2, is KAGVTQTPRYLIKTRGQQVTLSCSPISGHRSVSWYQQTPGQGLQFLFEYFSETQRNKGNFPGRFSGRQFSNSRSEMNVSTLELGDSALYLCASSLAGGLYGYTFGSGTRLTVV.

This clone has only one observation. The chain couples TRBV5-6 to TRBJ2-7; the D gene could be TRBD1 or TRBD2 (5 bases each). Deletions cut 3 bases from V and 6 bases from J, with 7 bases between. In germline, CDR1 is SGHDT, CDR2 YYEEEE. The length of the CDR3 is 11 residues. The CDR3 DNA sequence: TGTGCCAGCAGCTATGGGGGCGAGCAGTACTTC. Its protein is CASSYGGEQYF.

The V gene is TRBV10-3, the J gene TRBJ1-5; TRBD1 aligns across 8 bases. Germline CDR1 and CDR2: ENHRY and SYGVKD. The CDR3 has 17 residues. With 3 bases clipped from V and 2 bases from J, the junction kept 9 bases outside the gene matches. CDR3 sequence reads: CAISDSDRAFGNQPQHF. The CDR3 DNA reads as TGTGCCATCAGTGACTCGGACAGGGCATTCGGCAATCAGCCCCAGCATTTT.

The chain combines TRBV30 with TRBJ2-2, with a possible D match to TRBD2 (6 bases). CDR1 and CDR2 from the germline V gene are GTSNPN and SVGIG (reference sequence). V lost 3 bases, J lost 5 bases, and 7 bases lay in between. The CDR3 covers 12 residues. CDR3 region: CAWSGTTGELFF. CDR3 bases: TGTGCCTGGAGCGGGACTACCGGGGAGCTGTTTTTT.

This chain uses TRBV15 with TRBJ2-4; D remains ambiguous. This CDR3 comprises 16 residues. The germline V gene has CDR1 LNHNV and CDR2 YYDKDF (reference sequence). Trimming stripped 0 bases from V and 0 bases from J, with 9 bases between. CDR3 residues: CATSREGLEAKNIQYF. CDR3 DNA: TGTGCCACCAGCAGAGAGGGGTTAGAAGCCAAAAACATTCAGTACTTC.

This clone was recorded a few times. J is TRBJ2-1 and V is TRBV30, with 9 bases fitting TRBD2. The V segment lost 1 base and the J segment 4 bases; nucleotides outside the gene matches: 5. Germline CDR1 reads GTSNPN; CDR2 reads SVGIG (reference sequence). The CDR3 length is 15 residues. The CDR3, as DNA: TGTGCCTGGAGTGAGGGACTAGCTGTTTACAATGAGCAGTTCTTC. The encoded protein is CAWSEGLAVYNEQFF.

The chain uses TRBV9 and TRBJ2-2; D ambiguous. The CDR3 length is 12 residues. CDR1 and CDR2 from the germline V gene are SGDLS and YYNGEE. V was pared by 4 bases and J by 4 bases, with 5 bases between. The CDR3 bases are TGTGCCAGCAGCTTCCTCACCGGGGAGCTGTTTTTT. This gives the protein CASSFLTGELFF.

This chain joins TRBV29-1 and TRBJ2-1; D not certain. The CDR3 is 11 residues long. V lost 4 bases and J 8 bases, leaving 9 bases between the germline ends. Germline-derived CDR1 and CDR2 are SQVTM and ANQGSEA. The CDR3 DNA follows: TGCAGCGTTGTCCTAGTCTATGAGCAGTTCTTC. Translation: CSVVLVYEQFF.

This chain joins TRBV27 and TRBJ2-3; tentatively, D is TRBD1 or TRBD2 (5 bases each). V shed 7 bases and J shed 6 bases, with 20 bases lying between them. Germline V lookup: CDR1 MNHEY, CDR2 SMNVEV (reference sequence). The CDR3 contains 15 residues. The CDR3 loop is CASTRPGDLPDTQYF. For the CDR3, the DNA is TGTGCCAGCACCCGGCCCGGGGACCTTCCGGATACGCAGTATTTT.

This rearrangement joins TRBV1 to TRBJ1-2; the table's D call, TRBD1, was not checked against the DNA. TRBV1 is a listed pseudogene. The CDR3 has 11 residues. CDR3 bases: TGCACCAGCAGCCCCCCGACAGGACGAGCCTTC. Translation: CTSSPPTGRAF.

The table lists this clone with a count of one. The chain joins TRBV30 to TRBJ2-1; D gene unclear. Trimming pared 2 bases from V and 7 bases from J, leaving 6 bases between. This CDR3 comprises 11 residues. Germline V lookup: CDR1 GTSNPN, CDR2 SVGIG (reference sequence). The CDR3 sequence is CAWSLVNEQFF. CDR3 in DNA: TGTGCCTGGAGTTTGGTAAATGAGCAGTTCTTC.

This chain connects TRBV6-5 to TRBJ2-3; 7 nucleotides match TRBD1. This CDR3 comprises 15 residues. Trimming at V came to 7 bases and at J to 0 bases, leaving 7 bases not matched to a gene. Germline V gene sequence: CDR1 MNHEY, CDR2 SVGAGI. As DNA, the CDR3 is TGTGCCAGCAACCCGGGACAGACAAGCACAGATACGCAGTATTTT. The encoded protein is CASNPGQTSTDTQYF.

The chain employs TRBV5-6 and TRBJ2-1; 8 nucleotides align to TRBD2. Germline trimming cut 4 bases from V and 6 bases from J; bases unmatched to any gene: 3. Germline CDR1 and CDR2: SGHDT and YYEEEE. CDR3 length equals 13 residues. The CDR3: CASSHGTSNEQFF. The CDR3, as DNA: TGTGCCAGCAGCCACGGGACTAGCAATGAGCAGTTCTTC.

This clone was found once. The V gene is TRBV4-1, the J gene TRBJ1-2; D is undetermined. V lost 2 bases and J 7 bases, leaving 14 bases between the germline ends. The germline V gene has CDR1 MGHRA and CDR2 YSYEKL. This CDR3 contains 14 residues. The CDR3 DNA sequence: TGCGCCAGCAGCCAACCCCTCGCAGAAGGTGGCTACACCTTC. Translating it yields CASSQPLAEGGYTF.